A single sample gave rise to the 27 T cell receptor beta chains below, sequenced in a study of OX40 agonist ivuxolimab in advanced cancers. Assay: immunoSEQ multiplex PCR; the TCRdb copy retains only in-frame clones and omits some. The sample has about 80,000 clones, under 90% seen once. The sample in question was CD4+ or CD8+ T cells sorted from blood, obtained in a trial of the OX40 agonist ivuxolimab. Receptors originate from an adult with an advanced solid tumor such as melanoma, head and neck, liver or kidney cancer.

The CDR3 loop is CASSPSQGTNEKLFF. CDR3 coding DNA: TGTGCCAGCTCACCATCCCAGGGTACTAATGAAAAACTGTTTTTT. The chain carries TRBV18 and TRBJ1-4, with D possibly being TRBD1 (5 bases). Deletions cut 2 bases from V and 2 bases from J, with 9 bases between. CDR1 and CDR2 from the germline V gene are KGHSH and LQKENI. The CDR3 covers 15 residues.

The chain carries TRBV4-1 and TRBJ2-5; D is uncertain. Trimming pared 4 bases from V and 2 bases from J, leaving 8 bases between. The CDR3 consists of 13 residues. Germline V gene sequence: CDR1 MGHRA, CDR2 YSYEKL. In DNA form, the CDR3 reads TGCGCCAGCAGCCGGACCCTGCAAGAGACCCAGTACTTC. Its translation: CASSRTLQETQYF.

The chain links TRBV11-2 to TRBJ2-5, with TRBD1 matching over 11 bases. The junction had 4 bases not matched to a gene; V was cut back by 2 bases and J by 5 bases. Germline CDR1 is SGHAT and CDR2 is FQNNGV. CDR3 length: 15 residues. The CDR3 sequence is CASSLMDRGLETQYF. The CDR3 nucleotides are TGTGCCAGCAGCTTAATGGACAGGGGGCTCGAGACCCAGTACTTC.

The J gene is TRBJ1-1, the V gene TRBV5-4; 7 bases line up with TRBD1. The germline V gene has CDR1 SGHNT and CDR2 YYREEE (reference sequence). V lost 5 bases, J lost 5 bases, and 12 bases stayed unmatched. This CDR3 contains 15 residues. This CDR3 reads CASSSGTALSTEAFF. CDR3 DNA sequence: TGTGCCAGCAGTTCCGGGACAGCTTTGTCGACTGAAGCTTTCTTT. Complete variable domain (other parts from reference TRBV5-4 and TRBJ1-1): ETGVTQSPTHLIKTRGQQVTLRCSSQSGHNTVSWYQQALGQGPQFIFQYYREEENGRGNFPPRFSGLQFPNYSSELNVNALELDDSALYLCASSSGTALSTEAFFGQGTRLTVV.

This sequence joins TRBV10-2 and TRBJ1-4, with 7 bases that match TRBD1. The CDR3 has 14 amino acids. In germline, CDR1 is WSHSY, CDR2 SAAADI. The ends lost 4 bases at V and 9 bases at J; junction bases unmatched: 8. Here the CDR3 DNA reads TGCGCCAGCAGTGGTGGTGTACAGGGGAAAAAACTGTTTTTT. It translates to CASSGGVQGKKLFF.

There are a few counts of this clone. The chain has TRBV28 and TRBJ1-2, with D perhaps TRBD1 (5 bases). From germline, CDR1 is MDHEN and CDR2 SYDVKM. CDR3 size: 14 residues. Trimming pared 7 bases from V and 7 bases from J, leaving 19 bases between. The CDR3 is CASTQGWTMGGYTF. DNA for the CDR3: TGTGCCAGCACTCAGGGTTGGACTATGGGTGGCTACACCTTC.

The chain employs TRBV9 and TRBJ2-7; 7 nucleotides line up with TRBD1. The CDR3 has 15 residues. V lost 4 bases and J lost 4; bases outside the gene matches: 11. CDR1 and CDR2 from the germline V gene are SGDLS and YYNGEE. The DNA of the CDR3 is TGTGCCAGCAGCACGCGTGGGACAGAATCTTACGAGCAGTACTTC. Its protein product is CASSTRGTESYEQYF.

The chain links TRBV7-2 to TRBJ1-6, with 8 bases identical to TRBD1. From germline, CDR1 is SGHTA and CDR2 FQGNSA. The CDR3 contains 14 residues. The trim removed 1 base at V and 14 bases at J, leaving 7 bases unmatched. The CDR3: CASSLGPGGASLHF. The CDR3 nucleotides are TGTGCCAGCAGCTTAGGGCCAGGGGGCGCGTCCCTCCACTTT.

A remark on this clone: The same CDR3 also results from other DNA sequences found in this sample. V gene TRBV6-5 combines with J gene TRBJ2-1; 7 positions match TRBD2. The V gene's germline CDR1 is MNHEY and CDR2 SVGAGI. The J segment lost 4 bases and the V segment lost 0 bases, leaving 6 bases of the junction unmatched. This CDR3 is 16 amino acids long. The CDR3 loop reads CASSYSSSGAYNEQFF. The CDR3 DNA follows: TGTGCCAGCAGTTACTCGAGCAGCGGGGCGTACAATGAGCAGTTCTTC.

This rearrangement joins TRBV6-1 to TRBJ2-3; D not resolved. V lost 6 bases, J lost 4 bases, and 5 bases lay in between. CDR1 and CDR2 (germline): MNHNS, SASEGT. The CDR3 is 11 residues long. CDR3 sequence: CASRLADTQYF. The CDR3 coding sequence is TGTGCCAGCAGGCTGGCAGATACGCAGTATTTT.

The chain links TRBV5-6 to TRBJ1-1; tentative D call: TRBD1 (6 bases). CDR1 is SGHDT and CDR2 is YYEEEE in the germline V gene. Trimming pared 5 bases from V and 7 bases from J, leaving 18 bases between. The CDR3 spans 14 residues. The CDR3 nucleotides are TGTGCCAGCAGACTAACAGGGTTCGCAGATGAAGCTTTCTTT. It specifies CASRLTGFADEAFF.

This CDR3 reads CASGLQPLQETQYF. CDR3 sequence (DNA): TGTGCTAGTGGCCTACAGCCACTACAAGAGACCCAGTACTTC. The rearrangement links TRBV12-5 to TRBJ2-5; D is unresolved. Trimming took off 6 bases at V and 2 bases at J, with 13 bases between the two ends. The germline gives CDR1 LGHNT, CDR2 FRNRAP. The CDR3 covers 14 residues.

CDR3: CSAGGVSEQYF. The DNA of the CDR3 is TGCAGTGCGGGCGGGGTCAGCGAGCAGTACTTC. J is TRBJ2-7 and V is TRBV20-1, with a tentative D call TRBD2 (6 bases). There are 11 residues in the CDR3. Germline V CDR1 and CDR2: DFQATT, SNEGSKA (reference sequence). V gave up 6 bases and J gave up 6 bases, with 12 bases separating them.

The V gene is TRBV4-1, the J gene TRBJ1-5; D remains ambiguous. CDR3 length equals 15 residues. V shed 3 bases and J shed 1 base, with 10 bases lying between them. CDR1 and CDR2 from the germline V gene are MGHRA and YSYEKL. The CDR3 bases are TGCGCCAGCAGCCACCAGATAATAAGCAATCAGCCCCAGCATTTT. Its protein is CASSHQIISNQPQHF.

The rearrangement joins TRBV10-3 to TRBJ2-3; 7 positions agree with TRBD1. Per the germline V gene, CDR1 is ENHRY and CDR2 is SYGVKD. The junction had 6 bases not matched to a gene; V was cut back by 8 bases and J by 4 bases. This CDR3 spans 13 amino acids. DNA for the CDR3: TGTGCCATCCTGACACAGGGGTCAGATACGCAGTATTTT. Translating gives CAILTQGSDTQYF.

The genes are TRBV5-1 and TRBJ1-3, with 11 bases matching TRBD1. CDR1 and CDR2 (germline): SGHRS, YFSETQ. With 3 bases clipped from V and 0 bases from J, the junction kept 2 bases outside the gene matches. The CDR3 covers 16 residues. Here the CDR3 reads CASSSGTGGSGNTIYF. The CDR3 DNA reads TGCGCCAGCAGCTCCGGGACAGGGGGCTCTGGAAACACCATATATTTT. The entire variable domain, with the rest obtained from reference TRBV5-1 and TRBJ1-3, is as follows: KAGVTQTPRYLIKTRGQQVTLSCSPISGHRSVSWYQQTPGQGLQFLFEYFSETQRNKGNFPGRFSGRQFSNSRSEMNVSTLELGDSALYLCASSSGTGGSGNTIYFGEGSWLTVV.

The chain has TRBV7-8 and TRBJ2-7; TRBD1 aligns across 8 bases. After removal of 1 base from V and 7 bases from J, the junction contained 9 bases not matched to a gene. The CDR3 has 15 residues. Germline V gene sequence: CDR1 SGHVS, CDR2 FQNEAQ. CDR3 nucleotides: TGTGCCAGCAGCTTAGGGGTTGGCAGGGGGCATGAGCAGTACGTC. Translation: CASSLGVGRGHEQYV.

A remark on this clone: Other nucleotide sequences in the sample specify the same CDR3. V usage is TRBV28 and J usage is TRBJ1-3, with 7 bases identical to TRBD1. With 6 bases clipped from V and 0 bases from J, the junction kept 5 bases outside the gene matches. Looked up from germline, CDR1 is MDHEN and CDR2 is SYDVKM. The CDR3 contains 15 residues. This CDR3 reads CASSSGGASGNTIYF. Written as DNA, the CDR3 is TGTGCCAGCAGCTCAGGGGGGGCCTCTGGAAACACCATATATTTT.

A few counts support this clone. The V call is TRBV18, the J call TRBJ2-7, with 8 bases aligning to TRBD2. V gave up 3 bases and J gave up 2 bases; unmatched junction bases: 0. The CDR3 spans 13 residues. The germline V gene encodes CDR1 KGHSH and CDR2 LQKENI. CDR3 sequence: CASSPRGAYEQYV. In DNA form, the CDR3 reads TGTGCCAGCTCACCGCGGGGGGCCTACGAGCAGTACGTC.

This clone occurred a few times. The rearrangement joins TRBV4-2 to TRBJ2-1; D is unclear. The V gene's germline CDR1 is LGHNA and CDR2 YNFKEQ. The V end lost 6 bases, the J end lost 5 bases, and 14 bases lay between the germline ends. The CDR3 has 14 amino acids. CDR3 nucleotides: TGTGCCAGCAGTTGGCCGGATCTTAACAATGAGCAGTTCTTC. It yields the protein CASSWPDLNNEQFF.

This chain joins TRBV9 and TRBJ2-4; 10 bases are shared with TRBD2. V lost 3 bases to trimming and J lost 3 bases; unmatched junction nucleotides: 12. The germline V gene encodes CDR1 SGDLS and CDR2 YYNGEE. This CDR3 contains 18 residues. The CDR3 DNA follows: TGTGCCAGCAGCGCTAGCGGGGGCCCCCCGGGGGGCAAAAACATTCAGTACTTC. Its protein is CASSASGGPPGGKNIQYF.

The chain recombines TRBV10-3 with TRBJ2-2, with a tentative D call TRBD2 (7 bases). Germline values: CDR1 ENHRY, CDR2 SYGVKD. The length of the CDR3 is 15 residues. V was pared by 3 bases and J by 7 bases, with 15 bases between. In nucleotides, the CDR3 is TGTGCCATCAGTGATTCGGGGGGCCATGGCGGGGAGCTGTTTTTT. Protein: CAISDSGGHGGELFF.

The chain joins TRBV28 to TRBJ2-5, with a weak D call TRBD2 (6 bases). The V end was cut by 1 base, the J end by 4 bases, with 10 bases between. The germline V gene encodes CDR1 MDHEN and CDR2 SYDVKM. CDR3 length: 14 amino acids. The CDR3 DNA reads TGTGCCAGCAGTTTATTGACTAGTGGAGAGACCCAGTACTTC. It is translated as CASSLLTSGETQYF.

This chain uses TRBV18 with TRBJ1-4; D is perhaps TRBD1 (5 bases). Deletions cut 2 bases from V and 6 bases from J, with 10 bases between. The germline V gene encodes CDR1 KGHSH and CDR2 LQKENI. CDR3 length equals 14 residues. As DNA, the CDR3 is TGTGCCAGCTCACCAATCGCGGGGGATGAAAAACTGTTTTTT. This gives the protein CASSPIAGDEKLFF.

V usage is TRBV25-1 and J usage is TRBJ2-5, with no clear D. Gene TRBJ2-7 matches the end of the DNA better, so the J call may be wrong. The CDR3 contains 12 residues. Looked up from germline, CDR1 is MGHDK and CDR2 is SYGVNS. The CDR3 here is CASSEFAHEQYF. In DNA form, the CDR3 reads TGTGCCAGCAGTGAATTCGCGCACGAGCAGTACTTC.

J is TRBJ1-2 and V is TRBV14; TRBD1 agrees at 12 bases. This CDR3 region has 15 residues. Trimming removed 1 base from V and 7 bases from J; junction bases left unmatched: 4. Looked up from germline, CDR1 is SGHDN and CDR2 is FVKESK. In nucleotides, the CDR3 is TGTGCCAGCAGCCAAGCCGGGACAGGGGGCCCTGGCTACACCTTC. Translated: CASSQAGTGGPGYTF. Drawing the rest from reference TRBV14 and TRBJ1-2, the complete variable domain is EAGVTQFPSHSVIEKGQTVTLRCDPISGHDNLYWYRRVMGKEIKFLLHFVKESKQDESGMPNNRFLAERTGGTYSTLKVQPAELEDSGVYFCASSQAGTGGPGYTFGSGTRLTVV.

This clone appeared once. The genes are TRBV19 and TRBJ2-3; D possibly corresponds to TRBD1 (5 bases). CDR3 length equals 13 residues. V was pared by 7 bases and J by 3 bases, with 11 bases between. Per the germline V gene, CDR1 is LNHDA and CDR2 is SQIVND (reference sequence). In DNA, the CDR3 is TGTGCCAGTAAGAATCCAGGGACAGATACGCAGTATTTT. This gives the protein CASKNPGTDTQYF.